This T cell receptor (beta chain) was captured in a study of blood T cell repertoires in COVID-19. Study at large: The analysed material was cDNA or gDNA that came from T cells, B-cell-depleted T cells, or PBMCs.

The assay was immunoSEQ multiplex PCR, and TCRdb's table has in-frame clones only and misses some. The sample lists 35,000 to 50,000 clones, roughly 90% seen once, with 8% to 10% in the top ten. As concerns this clone: At one end the junction does not follow the germline gene, possibly because of a read error.

The clonotype comes from a woman at least 80 years old with active COVID-19. Sequenced input: peripheral blood.

The CDR3 DNA reads as TGTGCCAGCAGCTTAGATAGGAGCAGAGATACGCAGTATTTT. Translated: CASSLDRSRDTQYF. The gene calls are TRBV7-8 and TRBJ2-3; D gene uncertain. The CDR3 contains 14 residues. The germline V gene has CDR1 SGHVS and CDR2 FQNEAQ.